This T cell receptor beta chain was observed in a study of cytomegalovirus exposure and HLA in healthy donors. This clone was seen only a few times. Its antigen is not known. Measured with immunoSEQ multiplex PCR; TCRdb has only the in-frame clones, and not every one. The table records some 320,000 clones, roughly 90% of them present only once. General study results and limits: The study recorded 150 to 200 TCR beta chains that were cytomegalovirus-associated. First-cohort TCR clusters were later found to tend to co-occur in the approximately 120 validation repertoires. The classifier was said to identify cytomegalovirus status with high specificity and sensitivity.

V was pared by 3 bases and J by 4 bases, with 9 bases between. There are 14 residues in the CDR3. Germline V gene sequence: CDR1 MGHDK, CDR2 SYGVNS. This sequence was found in a woman between 25 and 40 years old in good health and CMV-seropositive. Sequenced sample: PBMCs. The chain recombines TRBV25-1 with TRBJ2-2; D is possibly TRBD2 (5 bases). CDR3 sequence: CASSDLTSTGELFF. The CDR3, as DNA: TGTGCCAGCAGTGACCTTACTAGCACCGGGGAGCTGTTTTTT.